The sequence of this T cell receptor beta chain was determined in a study of blood T cell repertoires in COVID-19. The wider study: Spain, Italy and the United States supplied samples that represented acute and convalescent COVID-19. PBMCs, B-cell-depleted T cells, or T cells were the source of the cDNA or gDNA that made up the material.

Original analysis: Nucleated cell counts were estimated from reference gene primer amplification. Data came from immunoSEQ multiplex PCR; TCRdb stores just in-frame clones and leaves some out. V and J calls and clone size are as listed in that table; D and trimming were resolved from the DNA. The data hold approximately 180,000 clones, with more than 75% observed a single time. With V trimmed by 6 bases and J by 6 bases, 7 bases remained unmatched. Germline V gene lookup returns CDR1 ENHRY and CDR2 SYGVKD. The CDR3 totals 14 residues. The sequence was obtained from a human donor in a cohort sampled during active COVID-19. Sequencing was performed on peripheral blood. This chain links TRBV10-3 with TRBJ2-7; 11 bases align to TRBD2. The DNA for the CDR3 is TGTGCCATCAGCTTAGCGGGAGGGCCTCTCGAGCAGTACTTC. It specifies CAISLAGGPLEQYF.